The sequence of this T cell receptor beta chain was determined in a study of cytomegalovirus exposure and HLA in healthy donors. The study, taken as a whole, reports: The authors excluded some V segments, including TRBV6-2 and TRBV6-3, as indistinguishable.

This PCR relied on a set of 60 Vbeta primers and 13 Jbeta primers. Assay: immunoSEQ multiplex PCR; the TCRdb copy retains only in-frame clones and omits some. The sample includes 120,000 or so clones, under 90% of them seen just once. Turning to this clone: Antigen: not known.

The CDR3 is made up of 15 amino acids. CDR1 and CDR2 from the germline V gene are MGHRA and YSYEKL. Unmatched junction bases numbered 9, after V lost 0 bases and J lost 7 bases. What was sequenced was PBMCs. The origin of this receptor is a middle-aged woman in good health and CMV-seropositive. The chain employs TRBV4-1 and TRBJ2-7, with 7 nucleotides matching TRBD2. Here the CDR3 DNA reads TGCGCCAGCAGCCAAGACGGACTAGGACCTGGGGAGCAGTACTTC. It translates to CASSQDGLGPGEQYF.